This passage covers 27 T cell receptor beta chains from one sample sequenced in a study of monozygotic twins with inflammatory bowel disease. After re-calling the 5' RACE reads, TCRdb lists one entry per CDR3 protein, DNA absent. Its table records about 160,000 distinct CDR3 sequences. The sample comprised blood. The receptors stem from a human donor with ulcerative colitis or Crohn's disease, or a healthy co-twin of an affected twin (not recorded which).

The chain is built from TRBV18 and TRBJ1-1. Looked up from germline, CDR1 is KGHSH and CDR2 is LQKENI. The CDR3 is 14 residues long. CDR3: CASSPSGSGTEAFF. The whole variable domain, remainder taken from reference TRBV18 and TRBJ1-1, is NAGVMQNPRHLVRRRGQEARLRCSPMKGHSHVYWYRQLPEEGLKFMVYLQKENIIDESGMPKERFSAEFPKEGPSILRIQQVVRGDSAAYFCASSPSGSGTEAFFGQGTRLTVV.

CDR3 loop: CASSPGTVEETQYF. The rearrangement joins TRBV5-1 to TRBJ2-5; TCRdb returns TRBD1, unconfirmable since there is no DNA. Looked up from germline, CDR1 is SGHRS and CDR2 is YFSETQ. The CDR3 sequence is 14 residues long.

The J gene is TRBJ2-5, the V gene TRBV12-3 or TRBV12-4; no DNA is available, so the TRBD1 call from TCRdb remains unchecked. The CDR3 has 14 amino acids. CDR3 protein: CASSVPGSQETQYF.

This chain joins TRBV6-2 or TRBV6-3 and TRBJ1-6; absent DNA, TCRdb's TRBD1 call cannot be checked. Germline CDR1 is MNHEY and CDR2 is SVGEGT. CDR3 size: 15 residues. The chain's CDR3 is CASSYRTGGMSPLHF.

The gene calls are TRBV12-3 or TRBV12-4 and TRBJ1-2; no DNA is available, so the TRBD1 call from TCRdb remains unchecked. CDR3 length equals 15 residues. CDR3 protein: CASSSMTGGYYGYTF.

The chain carries TRBV24-1 and TRBJ1-2; TCRdb selects TRBD1, and the lack of DNA leaves this call unchecked. The CDR3 is 14 residues long. CDR1 is KGHDR, CDR2 SFDVKD, per germline. CDR3: CATSETTGDNGYTF.

V and J are TRBV7-9 and TRBJ2-3; the TCRdb D gene call, TRBD2, has no DNA to confirm it. The CDR3 loop spans 16 amino acids. Germline V gene lookup returns CDR1 SEHNR and CDR2 FQNEAQ (reference sequence). The CDR3 loop reads CASSTTLAGSTDTQYF.

The CDR3 loop reads CASSIPAGVRTDTQYF. The gene calls are TRBV19 and TRBJ2-3; TCRdb's D gene call, TRBD2, goes unchecked for lack of DNA. Germline V lookup: CDR1 LNHDA, CDR2 SQIVND (reference sequence). The CDR3 consists of 16 residues.

The chain combines TRBV20-1 with TRBJ2-3; TCRdb calls TRBD1, which cannot be checked without DNA. There are 16 residues in the CDR3. In germline, CDR1 is DFQATT, CDR2 SNEGSKA (reference sequence). The CDR3 loop is CSAPDRGSGVTDTQYF.

V gene TRBV20-1 combines with J gene TRBJ1-1; TCRdb picks TRBD1, but there is no DNA to check that call. CDR1 is DFQATT, CDR2 SNEGSKA, per germline (reference sequence). This CDR3 spans 13 amino acids. CDR3 residues: CSAYTGAGTEAFF.

The chain employs TRBV5-1 and TRBJ2-1; TCRdb proposes TRBD1, but this gene call is untestable without DNA. The germline CDR1 and CDR2 sequences are SGHRS and YFSETQ. The length of the CDR3 is 14 residues. CDR3 amino acids: CASSLTGGYNEQFF.

V gene TRBV28 combines with J gene TRBJ2-1. The CDR3 sequence is 14 residues long. The germline gives CDR1 MDHEN, CDR2 SYDVKM. CDR3 residues: CASSSRHSYNEQFF.

V is TRBV18 and J is TRBJ2-7; TCRdb selects TRBD1, and the lack of DNA leaves this call unchecked. Germline V gene lookup returns CDR1 KGHSH and CDR2 LQKENI. This CDR3 has 15 amino acids. CDR3 region: CASSQGAGSPYEQYF.

The V and J genes are TRBV5-1 and TRBJ1-3; TCRdb selects TRBD1, and the lack of DNA leaves this call unchecked. CDR1 SGHRS and CDR2 YFSETQ come from the germline V gene. This CDR3 region has 15 residues. This CDR3 reads CASSLGETVRNTIYF.

The genes are TRBV18 and TRBJ2-4. Germline V gene lookup returns CDR1 KGHSH and CDR2 LQKENI. The CDR3 is 14 amino acids. CDR3 amino acids: CASSGLEAKNIQYF.

The V and J genes are TRBV11-2 and TRBJ2-1; with no DNA, the TCRdb D assignment of TRBD1 cannot be verified. The CDR3 is 18 residues long. Germline V CDR1 and CDR2: SGHAT, FQNNGV. The CDR3 spells CASSLDLMGGNSYNEQFF.

The chain employs TRBV11-1 and TRBJ2-1; TCRdb indicates TRBD2, and absent DNA this call remains unverified. This CDR3 is built from 16 residues. CDR1 and CDR2 from the germline V gene are SGHAT and FQDESV (reference sequence). CDR3 sequence reads: CASSGGTSGAYNEQFF.

This chain uses TRBV20-1 with TRBJ2-1; TCRdb returns TRBD1, unconfirmable since there is no DNA. The CDR3 totals 14 residues. Germline loops: CDR1 DFQATT, CDR2 SNEGSKA (reference sequence). Here the CDR3 reads CSAGDAKGRNEQFF.

The rearrangement uses TRBV7-8 and TRBJ1-1; TCRdb's assignment of TRBD1 cannot be checked, as there is no DNA. CDR1 and CDR2 (germline): SGHVS, FQNEAQ. The CDR3 extends over 13 amino acids. The CDR3 here is CASSKEQGSTPFF.

The chain employs TRBV12-2 and TRBJ2-7. TRBV12-2 is shown as a pseudogene. This CDR3 has 14 amino acids. The CDR3 region is CASRPAGDTYEQYF.

The chain joins TRBV5-6 to TRBJ1-2; TCRdb's assignment of TRBD1 cannot be checked, as there is no DNA. CDR3 length: 15 residues. Germline V gives CDR1 SGHDT, CDR2 YYEEEE. CDR3 region: CASSLAPGQGVGYTF.

The chain uses TRBV4-3 and TRBJ1-6; TCRdb returns TRBD1, unconfirmable since there is no DNA. This CDR3 spans 16 amino acids. Per germline, CDR1 LGHNA and CDR2 YSLEER. The CDR3 sequence is CASSQEPTGGASPLHF.

This sequence joins TRBV5-1 and TRBJ2-3; TCRdb selects TRBD1, and the lack of DNA leaves this call unchecked. This CDR3 contains 15 residues. Germline assignment: CDR1 SGHRS and CDR2 YFSETQ. CDR3: CASRRDTESTDTQYF. The complete variable domain, with remaining parts taken from reference TRBV5-1 and TRBJ2-3, reads KAGVTQTPRYLIKTRGQQVTLSCSPISGHRSVSWYQQTPGQGLQFLFEYFSETQRNKGNFPGRFSGRQFSNSRSEMNVSTLELGDSALYLCASRRDTESTDTQYFGPGTRLTVL.

The chain couples TRBV20-1 to TRBJ2-3; TCRdb lists TRBD2, though no DNA is available to test this call. Germline values: CDR1 DFQATT, CDR2 SNEGSKA (reference sequence). The CDR3 spans 16 residues. This chain's CDR3 is CSASYSGRDATDTQYF.

The chain couples TRBV7-9 to TRBJ1-1; TCRdb's D call, TRBD1, is unchecked because there is no DNA. Germline values: CDR1 SEHNR, CDR2 FQNEAQ (reference sequence). The CDR3 is 14 amino acids. The CDR3 loop reads CASSLLTGGTVAFF.

The genes are TRBV5-6 and TRBJ2-1; TCRdb selects TRBD1, and the lack of DNA leaves this call unchecked. This CDR3 contains 14 residues. Germline CDR1 and CDR2: SGHDT and YYEEEE. The CDR3 sequence: CASSFKGLNNEQFF. Full variable domain (rest looked up from reference TRBV5-6 and TRBJ2-1): DAGVTQSPTHLIKTRGQQVTLRCSPKSGHDTVSWYQQALGQGPQFIFQYYEEEERQRGNFPDRFSGHQFPNYSSELNVNALLLGDSALYLCASSFKGLNNEQFFGPGTRLTVL.

This sequence joins TRBV11-2 and TRBJ2-5; the D call of TRBD1 rests on TCRdb alone, since no DNA is present to check it. Germline assignment: CDR1 SGHAT and CDR2 FQNNGV. The CDR3 sequence is 15 residues long. CDR3: CASSSSTGTVKTQYF.